This TCR beta chain was sequenced in a study of blood T cell repertoires in COVID-19. The protocol was immunoSEQ multiplex PCR, while the TCRdb copy is restricted to in-frame clones and leaves out a portion. In the table there are 140,000 to 150,000 clones, around 86% of which are singletons. The TCR sequence derives from a human donor in a cohort sampled during active COVID-19. Sequences were obtained from peripheral blood.

CDR3 amino acids: CVRPPASGRGDYEQYF. The CDR3 DNA reads TGTGTCAGACCCCCAGCCTCGGGGCGGGGGGACTACGAGCAGTACTTC. V gene TRBV7-5 combines with J gene TRBJ2-7; the DNA was not compared with TRBD2, the D call given in the table. TRBV7-5 is an annotated pseudogene. The CDR3 contains 16 residues.